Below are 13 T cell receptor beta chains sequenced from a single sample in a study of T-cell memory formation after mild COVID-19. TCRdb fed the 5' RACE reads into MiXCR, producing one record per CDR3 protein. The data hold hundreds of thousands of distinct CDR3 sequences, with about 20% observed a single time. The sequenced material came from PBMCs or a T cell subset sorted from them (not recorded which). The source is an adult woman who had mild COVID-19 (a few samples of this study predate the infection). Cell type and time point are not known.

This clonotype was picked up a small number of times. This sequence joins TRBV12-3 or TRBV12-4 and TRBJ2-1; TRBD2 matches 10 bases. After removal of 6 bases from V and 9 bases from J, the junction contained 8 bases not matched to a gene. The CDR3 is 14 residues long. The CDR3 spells CASSFLAGALEQFF. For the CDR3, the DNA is TGTGCCAGCAGCTTCCTAGCGGGAGCTCTTGAGCAGTTCTTC.

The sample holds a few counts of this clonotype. The CDR3 region is CASSQDAFSTDTQYF. The CDR3 bases are TGCGCCAGCAGCCAAGACGCATTTAGCACAGATACGCAGTATTTT. V gene TRBV4-3 combines with J gene TRBJ2-3; D call uncertain. Germline V gene data show CDR1 as LGHNA and CDR2 as YSLEER. The length of the CDR3 is 15 residues. V lost 0 bases to trimming and J lost 0 bases, with 7 bases between them.

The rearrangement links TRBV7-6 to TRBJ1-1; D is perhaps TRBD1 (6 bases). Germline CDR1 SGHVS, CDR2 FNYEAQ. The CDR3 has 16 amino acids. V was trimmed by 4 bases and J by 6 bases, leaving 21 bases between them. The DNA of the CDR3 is TGTGCCAGCAGCTCCTGGGTTGGGATGGGGGGCGCTGAAGCTTTCTTT. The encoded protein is CASSSWVGMGGAEAFF. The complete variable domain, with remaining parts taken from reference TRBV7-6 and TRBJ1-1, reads GAGVSQSPRYKVTKRGQDVALRCDPISGHVSLYWYRQALGQGPEFLTYFNYEAQQDKSGLPNDRFSAERPEGSISTLTIQRTEQRDSAMYRCASSSWVGMGGAEAFFGQGTRLTVV.

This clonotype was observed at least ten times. The DNA of the CDR3 is TGCGCCAGCAGCTTGGGGGGGGGCTCCTACAATGAGCAGTTCTTC. Protein: CASSLGGGSYNEQFF. The rearrangement links TRBV5-1 to TRBJ2-1; 7 nucleotides agree with TRBD2. The V segment lost 0 bases and the J segment 0 bases; nucleotides outside the gene matches: 0. This CDR3 spans 15 amino acids. The germline gives CDR1 SGHRS, CDR2 YFSETQ.

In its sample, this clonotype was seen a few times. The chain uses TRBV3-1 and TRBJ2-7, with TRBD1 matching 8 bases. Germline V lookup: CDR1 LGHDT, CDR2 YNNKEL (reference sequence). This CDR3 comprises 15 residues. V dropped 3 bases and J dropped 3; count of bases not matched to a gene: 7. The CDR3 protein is CASSHLGQDDYEQYF. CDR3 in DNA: TGTGCCAGCAGCCACTTGGGACAGGACGACTACGAGCAGTACTTC.

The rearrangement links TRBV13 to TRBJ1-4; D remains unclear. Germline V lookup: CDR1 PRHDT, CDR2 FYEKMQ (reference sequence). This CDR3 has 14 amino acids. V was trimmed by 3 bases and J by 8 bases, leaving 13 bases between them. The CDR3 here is CASSFTGSSEKLFF. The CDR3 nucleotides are TGTGCCAGCAGCTTTACGGGATCGAGCGAAAAACTGTTTTTT.

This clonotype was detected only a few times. CDR3 in DNA: TGCAGCGTTGATCTTCAAGAGACCCAGTACTTC. Protein product: CSVDLQETQYF. The rearrangement joins TRBV29-1 to TRBJ2-5; the D is unclear. CDR3 length: 11 amino acids. From germline, CDR1 is SQVTM and CDR2 ANQGSEA. V lost 3 bases to trimming and J lost 2 bases, with 4 bases between them.

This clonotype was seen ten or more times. The CDR3 DNA reads TGCAGTGCTAGAACGGGACTAGCGGGGGGGCCGAGGGAGACCCAGTACTTC. Its translation is CSARTGLAGGPRETQYF. This chain links TRBV20-1 with TRBJ2-5; 16 bases align to TRBD2. The length of the CDR3 is 17 residues. The V gene's germline CDR1 is DFQATT and CDR2 SNEGSKA (reference sequence). V shed 2 bases and J 5 bases; nucleotides not matched to a gene: 8.

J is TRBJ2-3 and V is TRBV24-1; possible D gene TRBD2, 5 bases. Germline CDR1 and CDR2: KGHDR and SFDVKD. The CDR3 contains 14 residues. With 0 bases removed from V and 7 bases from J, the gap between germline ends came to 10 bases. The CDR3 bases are TGTGCCACCAGTGATTTGGCCCCGGGAAATACGCAGTATTTT. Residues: CATSDLAPGNTQYF.

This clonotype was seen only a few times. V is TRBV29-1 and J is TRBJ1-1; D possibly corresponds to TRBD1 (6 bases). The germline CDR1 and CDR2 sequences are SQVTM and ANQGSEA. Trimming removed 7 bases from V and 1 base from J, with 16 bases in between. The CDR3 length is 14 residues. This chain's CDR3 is CSARPGQQNTEAFF. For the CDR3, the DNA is TGCAGCGCGAGACCGGGACAACAGAACACTGAAGCTTTCTTT.

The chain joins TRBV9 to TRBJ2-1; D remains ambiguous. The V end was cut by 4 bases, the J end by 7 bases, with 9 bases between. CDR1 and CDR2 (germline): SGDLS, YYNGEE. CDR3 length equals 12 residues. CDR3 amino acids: CASSFASNEQFF. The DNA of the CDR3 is TGTGCCAGCAGCTTCGCGTCGAATGAGCAGTTCTTC.

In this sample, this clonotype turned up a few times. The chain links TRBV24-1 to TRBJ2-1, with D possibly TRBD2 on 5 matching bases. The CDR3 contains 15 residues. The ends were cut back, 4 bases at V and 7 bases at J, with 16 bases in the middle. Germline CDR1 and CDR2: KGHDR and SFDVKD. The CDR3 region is CATSELNRGVNEQFF. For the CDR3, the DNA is TGTGCCACCAGTGAATTAAACCGGGGAGTGAATGAGCAGTTCTTC.

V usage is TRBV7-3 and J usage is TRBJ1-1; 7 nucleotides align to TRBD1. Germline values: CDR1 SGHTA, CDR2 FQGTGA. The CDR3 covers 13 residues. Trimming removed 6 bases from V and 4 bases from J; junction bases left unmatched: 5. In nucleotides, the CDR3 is TGTGCCAGCAGTGATGGGACAGCCACTGAAGCTTTCTTT. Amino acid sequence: CASSDGTATEAFF.